One sample yielded the 2 T cell receptor beta chains listed below, sequenced in a study of blood T cell repertoires in COVID-19. TCRdb keeps only in-frame clones here, not all; method: immunoSEQ multiplex PCR. The sample contains some 200,000 clones, 70% to 90% of which appear only once. Sequenced: peripheral blood. Receptor source: a woman younger than 30 who had recovered from COVID-19.

The chain carries TRBV25-1 and TRBJ2-7, with 9 bases matching TRBD1. In germline, CDR1 is MGHDK, CDR2 SYGVNS. The CDR3 is made up of 13 amino acids. V lost 8 bases, J lost 3 bases, and 5 bases stayed unmatched. The CDR3 sequence is CASGDRADYEQYF. The CDR3 coding sequence is TGTGCCAGCGGGGACAGGGCTGACTACGAGCAGTACTTC.

The chain employs TRBV6-2 or TRBV6-3 and TRBJ2-7; perhaps TRBD2 as D (6 bases). Germline V gives CDR1 MNHEY, CDR2 SVGEGT. The CDR3 length is 15 residues. Trimming shortened V by 4 bases and J by 3 bases, and 16 bases separated the two germline ends. The CDR3 sequence: CASSSTTSARYEQYF. In DNA, the CDR3 is TGTGCCAGCAGTTCAACGACTAGTGCTCGCTACGAGCAGTACTTC.